Listed below are T cell receptor beta chains from one sample, sequenced in a study of control samples from healthy donors and cancer patients. TCRdb's table, derived via immunoSEQ multiplex PCR, lists solely in-frame clones and lacks some. The data contain 120,000 or so clones, about 93% of them singletons. Sequencing used blood. All receptors come from a man aged 18 to 29 in good health. Each CDR3 is given with its conserved first and last residue. D genes are given only for firm matches. Some rows have no size entry. The others give once, few or many, or a class for an expanded clone.

V: TRBV11-2; J: TRBJ1-1; D: TRBD1; size: -; DNA: TGTGCCAGCAGCTTAGGCGGGACAGGGGGACCGTTTAGTGGAGCTTTCTTT; CDR3: CASSLGGTGGPFSGAFF
V: TRBV19; J: TRBJ1-1; D: TRBD1; size: -; DNA: TGTGCCAGTAGTATAGGGACAGGGGGCTTAACTGAAGCTTTCTTT; CDR3: CASSIGTGGLTEAFF
V: TRBV10-1; J: TRBJ2-1; D: -; size: -; DNA: TGCGCCAACAGACCCCGAGGAGGAGGTAAGGTGACCTACAATGAGCAGTTCTTC; CDR3: CANRPRGGGKVTYNEQFF
V: TRBV9; J: TRBJ1-2; D: -; size: -; DNA: TGTGCCAGCAGCGTAGAGCTGACGGGGAACTATGGCTACACCTTC; CDR3: CASSVELTGNYGYTF
V: TRBV7-9; J: TRBJ2-7; D: TRBD1; size: -; DNA: TGTGCCAGCAGCTCCGGGACAGGGGTTGACTACGAGCAGTACTTC; CDR3: CASSSGTGVDYEQYF
V: TRBV27; J: TRBJ2-1; D: -; size: -; DNA: TGTGCCAGCAGTCTCCCCGGAGCTTCCTACAATGAGCAGTTCTTC; CDR3: CASSLPGASYNEQFF
V: TRBV4-1; J: TRBJ2-1; D: TRBD2; size: -; DNA: TGCGCCAGCAGCCAAGATCTTAAGAGACTAGCAGAAATGAATGAGCAGTTCTTC; CDR3: CASSQDLKRLAEMNEQFF
V: TRBV28; J: TRBJ1-1; D: -; size: -; DNA: TGTGCCAGCAGTTTAGATCGGTGGGGACTGGGGAACACTGAAGCTTTCTTT; CDR3: CASSLDRWGLGNTEAFF
V: TRBV3-1/TRBV3-2; J: TRBJ1-2; D: -; size: once; DNA: TGTGCCAGCAGCCAAGATTGGACAGCGTATGGCTACACCTTC; CDR3: CASSQDWTAYGYTF
V: TRBV9; J: TRBJ2-3; D: -; size: -; DNA: TGTGCCAGCAGCGCCTCTACTAGCAGTACAGATACGCAGTATTTT; CDR3: CASSASTSSTDTQYF
V: TRBV6-4; J: TRBJ2-1; D: -; size: -; DNA: TGTGCCAGCAGTACTGGGGGGAATGAGCAGTTCTTC; CDR3: CASSTGGNEQFF
V: TRBV5-8; J: TRBJ2-3; D: TRBD2; size: -; DNA: TGTGCCAGCAGCTTATCGCTAGCGGGGATGCCGCCGCAGTATTTT; CDR3: CASSLSLAGMPPQYF
V: TRBV5-1; J: TRBJ1-6; D: -; size: -; DNA: TGCGCCAGCAGCTTGGGAGCAGGGACCGCATTTTCACCCCTCCACTTT; CDR3: CASSLGAGTAFSPLHF
V: TRBV19; J: TRBJ1-2; D: -; size: -; DNA: TGTGCCAGTGACAGTTGGTATGGCTACACCTTC; CDR3: CASDSWYGYTF
V: TRBV7-3; J: TRBJ2-1; D: -; size: -; DNA: TGTGCCAGCAGCTCGGTGCAGGGAAACAATGAGCAGTTCTTC; CDR3: CASSSVQGNNEQFF
V: TRBV2; J: TRBJ2-7; D: -; size: -; DNA: TGTGCCAGCGCCCCTCTCGGAGGGGAGGTCCGTTACGAGCAGTACTTC; CDR3: CASAPLGGEVRYEQYF
V: TRBV5-1; J: TRBJ2-3; D: TRBD2; size: -; DNA: TGCGCCAGCAGCCCGGGGACTAGCGGGATTCCCGGGGATACGCAGTATTTT; CDR3: CASSPGTSGIPGDTQYF
V: TRBV15; J: TRBJ1-6; D: TRBD1; size: -; DNA: TGTGCCACCAGCAGAGCGTGGGACAGGGTTAATTCACCCCTCCACTTT; CDR3: CATSRAWDRVNSPLHF
V: TRBV19; J: TRBJ2-5; D: -; size: -; DNA: TGTGCCAGTGCGGACAGGGCGGGGGAAGAGACCCAGTACTTC; CDR3: CASADRAGEETQYF
V: TRBV9; J: TRBJ2-6; D: TRBD1; size: -; DNA: TGTGCCAGCAGCGGCCGGGACAGTGGGCCCTCTGGGGCCAACGTCCTGACTTTC; CDR3: CASSGRDSGPSGANVLTF
V: TRBV28; J: TRBJ1-5; D: TRBD1; size: -; DNA: TGTGCCAGCAGGACAGGGGATCAGCCCCAGCATTTT; CDR3: CASRTGDQPQHF
V: TRBV10-2; J: TRBJ1-4; D: -; size: -; DNA: TGCGCCAGCACCAACCCCAGGGGACCCAATGAAAAACTGTTTTTT; CDR3: CASTNPRGPNEKLFF
V: TRBV5-4; J: TRBJ1-4; D: -; size: -; DNA: TGTGCCAGCAGCTTGGGCGCAACTAATGAAAAACTGTTTTTT; CDR3: CASSLGATNEKLFF
V: TRBV3-1/TRBV3-2; J: TRBJ2-4; D: TRBD1; size: -; DNA: TGTGCCAGCAGCCAATCCCAAGGACAGGGTAAAAACATTCAGTACTTC; CDR3: CASSQSQGQGKNIQYF
V: TRBV7-9; J: TRBJ2-7; D: -; size: once; DNA: TGTGCCAGCAGCGGGTTCCGCTCCTACGAGCAGTACTTC; CDR3: CASSGFRSYEQYF
V: TRBV11-2; J: TRBJ2-3; D: -; size: -; DNA: TGTGCCAGCAGCTTAGCCCCGGGGGCCACAGATACGCAGTATTTT; CDR3: CASSLAPGATDTQYF
V: TRBV7-9; J: TRBJ2-3; D: TRBD2; size: -; DNA: TGTGCCAGCAGCCCGAGGACTAGCGGGGGGGGAGAGCCAGATACGCAGTATTTT; CDR3: CASSPRTSGGGEPDTQYF
V: TRBV6-5; J: TRBJ1-2; D: TRBD1; size: once; DNA: TGTGCCAGCAGACCACCGGACAGGGGAAACTATGGCTACACCTTC; CDR3: CASRPPDRGNYGYTF
V: TRBV11-2; J: TRBJ1-6; D: -; size: -; DNA: TGTGCCAGCAGCTCACAAGTTTATAATTCACCCCTCCACTTT; CDR3: CASSSQVYNSPLHF
V: TRBV19; J: TRBJ2-3; D: -; size: once; DNA: TGTGCCAGTAGTACATCCGGGACTTCTGGTGATACGCAGTATTTT; CDR3: CASSTSGTSGDTQYF
V: TRBV3-1/TRBV3-2; J: TRBJ2-1; D: -; size: -; DNA: TGTGCCAGCAGCCAAACGGACAACAATGAGCAGTTCTTC; CDR3: CASSQTDNNEQFF
V: TRBV6-1; J: TRBJ1-1; D: -; size: -; DNA: TGTGCCAGCAGTGAATATGGGACATCTGAAGCTTTCTTT; CDR3: CASSEYGTSEAFF
V: TRBV21-1; J: TRBJ1-5; D: -; size: -; DNA: TGTGCCAGCAGCAGGAATAAGAGACACCCATTCAATCAGCCCCAGCATTTT; CDR3: CASSRNKRHPFNQPQHF
V: TRBV19; J: TRBJ1-2; D: -; size: -; DNA: TGTGCCAGTACCTCCGGGGGGCTTAACTATGGCTACACCTTC; CDR3: CASTSGGLNYGYTF
V: TRBV10-2; J: TRBJ1-5; D: -; size: -; DNA: TGCGCCATCGGGAGTGCATCCAATCAGCCCCAGCATTTT; CDR3: CAIGSASNQPQHF
V: TRBV4-1; J: TRBJ1-5; D: -; size: -; DNA: TGCGCCAGCAGCCATATGGGGCTCAATCAGCCCCAGCATTTT; CDR3: CASSHMGLNQPQHF
V: TRBV24-1; J: TRBJ1-2; D: -; size: -; DNA: TGTGCCACCAGTGGGAACAGGCTTGCTTATGGCTACACCTTC; CDR3: CATSGNRLAYGYTF
V: TRBV7-7; J: TRBJ2-1; D: TRBD2; size: -; DNA: TGTGCTAGCAGCCACAAGATGACGGGAGGACGCTCCTACAATGAGCAGTTCTTC; CDR3: CASSHKMTGGRSYNEQFF
V: TRBV5-1; J: TRBJ1-5; D: -; size: -; DNA: TGCGCCAGCAGCTTAGGGGGAATCAATCAGCCCCAGCATTTT; CDR3: CASSLGGINQPQHF
V: TRBV7-8; J: TRBJ2-6; D: -; size: -; DNA: TGTGCCAGCACCCCCCCCCAGAGAACTGTCAAAGGCTCTGGGGCCAACGTCCTGACTTTC; CDR3: CASTPPQRTVKGSGANVLTF
V: TRBV9; J: TRBJ2-3; D: TRBD1; size: -; DNA: TGTGCCAGCAGCGTAGCTTACGCAGGGGGCTTAGATACGCAGTATTTT; CDR3: CASSVAYAGGLDTQYF
V: TRBV7-3; J: TRBJ1-2; D: TRBD1; size: -; DNA: TGTGCCAGCAGCTTAAACCCCCCGACAGGGGCGAACTTTATTGGCTACACCTTC; CDR3: CASSLNPPTGANFIGYTF
V: TRBV7-9; J: TRBJ2-3; D: -; size: -; DNA: TGTGCCAGCAGCTTAGAAGGTGGCAGAAGCACAGATACGCAGTATTTT; CDR3: CASSLEGGRSTDTQYF
V: TRBV6-4; J: TRBJ2-2; D: TRBD2; size: -; DNA: TGTGCCAGCAGTGAACTAGCGGTCCCCGGGGAGCTGTTTTTT; CDR3: CASSELAVPGELFF
V: TRBV5-1; J: TRBJ2-1; D: TRBD2; size: -; DNA: TGCGCCAGCAGCTCGGCCGGGACTAGCTCCAATGAGCAGTTCTTC; CDR3: CASSSAGTSSNEQFF
V: TRBV6-2/TRBV6-3; J: TRBJ1-1; D: TRBD1; size: few; DNA: TGTGCCAGCAGTTTCAACAGGGGCGCTGAAGCTTTCTTT; CDR3: CASSFNRGAEAFF
V: TRBV5-5; J: TRBJ1-4; D: -; size: -; DNA: TGTGCCAGCAGCCCGACAGGCCTCCGCGAAAAACTGTTTTTT; CDR3: CASSPTGLREKLFF
V: TRBV5-1; J: TRBJ1-3; D: TRBD1; size: -; DNA: TGCGCCAGCAGCTTCCAGGGGGACGGAAACACCATATATTTT; CDR3: CASSFQGDGNTIYF
V: TRBV7-9; J: TRBJ2-2; D: TRBD1; size: -; DNA: TGTGCCAGCAGCTCCTCGGACAGGGACGGGGAGCTGTTTTTT; CDR3: CASSSSDRDGELFF
V: TRBV4-1; J: TRBJ1-5; D: -; size: few; DNA: TGCGCCAGCAGCCAAGTGGGCGGGGGACCCCAGCATTTT; CDR3: CASSQVGGGPQHF
V: TRBV6-4; J: TRBJ2-1; D: -; size: -; DNA: TGTGCCAGCAGTGACTTGTACAATGAGCAGTTCTTC; CDR3: CASSDLYNEQFF
V: TRBV7-2; J: TRBJ2-3; D: -; size: -; DNA: TGTGCCATCGATGCGGAGGGTAATTTCACAGATACGCAGTATTTT; CDR3: CAIDAEGNFTDTQYF
V: TRBV25-1; J: TRBJ2-1; D: -; size: few; DNA: TGTGCCAGCAGTGGGCATGCGATCACCACCTTCTACAATGAGCAGTTCTTC; CDR3: CASSGHAITTFYNEQFF
V: TRBV27; J: TRBJ2-5; D: TRBD1; size: -; DNA: TGTGCCAGCAGTTTTTTTACAGGGGGTCAAGAGACCCAGTACTTC; CDR3: CASSFFTGGQETQYF
V: TRBV3-1/TRBV3-2; J: TRBJ2-2; D: -; size: once; DNA: TGTGCCACACAGCCTGGGAACACCGGGGAGCTGTTTTTT; CDR3: CATQPGNTGELFF